One and the same sample provided the 19 T cell receptor beta chains below, sequenced in a study of control samples from healthy donors and cancer patients. The method was immunoSEQ multiplex PCR; TCRdb's version includes in-frame clones alone and lacks a portion of them. The sample includes tens of thousands of clones, about 88% of them seen just once. The specimen was PBMCs. The receptors stem from a man between 65 and 85 years old with lung cancer.

This chain uses TRBV27 with TRBJ1-5; unclear D gene. This CDR3 comprises 14 residues. The germline V gene has CDR1 MNHEY and CDR2 SMNVEV (reference sequence). Trimming took 2 bases from V and 5 from J, leaving 10 bases between them. CDR3 region: CASSLGSGYQPQHF. The CDR3 nucleotides are TGTGCCAGCAGTTTAGGGAGCGGATATCAGCCCCAGCATTTT.

The chain links TRBV5-1 to TRBJ2-7; D not certain. From germline, CDR1 is SGHRS and CDR2 YFSETQ. This CDR3 contains 13 residues. V dropped 0 bases and J dropped 6 bases, with 10 bases sitting between them. The CDR3: CASSLGVESEQYF. The DNA of the CDR3 is TGCGCCAGCAGCTTGGGGGTCGAGAGCGAGCAGTACTTC. Together with reference TRBV5-1 and TRBJ2-7, the CDR3 gives the full variable domain: KAGVTQTPRYLIKTRGQQVTLSCSPISGHRSVSWYQQTPGQGLQFLFEYFSETQRNKGNFPGRFSGRQFSNSRSEMNVSTLELGDSALYLCASSLGVESEQYFGPGTRLTVT.

The chain links TRBV7-9 to TRBJ2-1; tentatively, D is TRBD1 (5 bases). The CDR3 consists of 14 residues. Per the germline V gene, CDR1 is SEHNR and CDR2 is FQNEAQ (reference sequence). Trimming removed 5 bases at V and 3 bases at J, with 11 bases between. CDR3 sequence reads: CASSVNQGYNEQFF. DNA of the CDR3: TGTGCCAGCAGCGTAAATCAGGGCTACAATGAGCAGTTCTTC.

The rearrangement uses TRBV9 and TRBJ2-3; 9 bases map to TRBD2. Germline-derived CDR1 and CDR2 are SGDLS and YYNGEE. Unmatched junction bases numbered 8, after V lost 0 bases and J lost 0 bases. The CDR3 has 18 amino acids. The CDR3, as DNA: TGTGCCAGCAGCGTAGGGCTAGCGGGGTATACTAGCACAGATACGCAGTATTTT. Its protein product is CASSVGLAGYTSTDTQYF.

The DNA for the CDR3 is TGTGCCTGCACCCGGGACAAAGCTAACTATGGCTACACCTTC. It encodes CACTRDKANYGYTF. This sequence joins TRBV30 and TRBJ1-2; TRBD1 is a possible D gene (6 bases). Trimming took 6 bases from V and 0 from J, leaving 14 bases between them. Germline loops: CDR1 GTSNPN, CDR2 SVGIG (reference sequence). This CDR3 contains 14 residues.

The chain recombines TRBV23-1 with TRBJ2-7, with TRBD1 matching 9 bases. TRBV23-1 is recorded as an ORF, its role being uncertain. The CDR3 runs to 15 residues. The V segment lost 8 bases and the J segment 2 bases; nucleotides outside the gene matches: 10. This CDR3 reads CASGSTGGKTYEQYF. The CDR3 DNA sequence: TGCGCCAGCGGGTCTACAGGGGGCAAAACCTACGAGCAGTACTTC.

A few counts support this clone. The rearrangement uses TRBV19 and TRBJ2-1; 8 nucleotides line up with TRBD2. Germline-derived CDR1 and CDR2 are LNHDA and SQIVND (reference sequence). CDR3 size: 12 residues. The V gene end was trimmed by 11 bases and the J gene end by 6 bases; junction bases not matched to a gene: 6. CDR3 sequence reads: CACSGGFNEQFF. CDR3 DNA: TGTGCCTGCAGCGGGGGCTTCAATGAGCAGTTCTTC.

This sequence joins TRBV29-1 and TRBJ1-1; D gene unclear. V was clipped by 4 bases and J by 7 bases, with 19 bases between them. Per germline, CDR1 SQVTM and CDR2 ANQGSEA. The CDR3 covers 14 residues. The CDR3 here is CSVVPDRLLDEAFF. The CDR3 coding sequence is TGCAGCGTTGTCCCGGACCGTTTGTTAGATGAAGCTTTCTTT.

The chain employs TRBV30 and TRBJ2-7, with TRBD1 matching over 7 bases. Trimming removed 4 bases from V and 6 bases from J; junction bases left unmatched: 6. There are 12 residues in the CDR3. Germline lookup yields CDR1 GTSNPN and CDR2 SVGIG (reference sequence). The CDR3 protein is CAWNRGRFEQYF. CDR3 sequence (DNA): TGTGCCTGGAACAGGGGACGGTTCGAGCAGTACTTC.

This clone occurred once. The chain uses TRBV27 and TRBJ2-1; 9 bases agree with TRBD2. The CDR3 has 15 amino acids. Losses at the gene ends were 6 bases for V and 7 bases for J; bases not matched to a gene: 10. The germline V gene encodes CDR1 MNHEY and CDR2 SMNVEV (reference sequence). The CDR3 sequence: CASRPFAGGRNEQFF. In DNA, the CDR3 is TGTGCCAGCAGGCCTTTTGCGGGGGGGCGTAATGAGCAGTTCTTC.

This sequence joins TRBV19 and TRBJ2-2; D is unresolved. The CDR3 extends over 14 amino acids. The ends were cut back, 1 base at V and 4 bases at J, with 7 bases in the middle. CDR1 and CDR2 (germline): LNHDA, SQIVND (reference sequence). The chain's CDR3 is CASSIAMGTGELFF. Written as DNA, the CDR3 is TGTGCCAGTAGTATAGCGATGGGCACCGGGGAGCTGTTTTTT.

In its sample, this clone is large. The chain carries TRBV11-1 and TRBJ2-2; TRBD2 is a possible D gene (5 bases). The CDR3 is 13 residues long. Germline V lookup: CDR1 SGHAT, CDR2 FQDESV (reference sequence). Trimming took off 5 bases at V and 7 bases at J, with 11 bases between the two ends. In DNA form, the CDR3 reads TGTGCCAGCAGCCTACCGGGAAACGGGGAGCTGTTTTTT. It encodes CASSLPGNGELFF.

This clone was recorded once. The V and J genes are TRBV25-1 and TRBJ2-7; 8 positions agree with TRBD1. Germline V gives CDR1 MGHDK, CDR2 SYGVNS. The V and J ends lost 2 bases and 3 bases, in that order; junction bases with no gene match: 6. CDR3 length equals 15 residues. The CDR3 is CASSEIGTGSYEQYF. For the CDR3, the DNA is TGTGCCAGCAGTGAAATAGGGACAGGCAGCTACGAGCAGTACTTC.

In its sample, this clone was seen once. The chain links TRBV27 to TRBJ1-5; TRBD1 matches at 7 bases. V shed 6 bases and J 6 bases; nucleotides not matched to a gene: 11. The germline gives CDR1 MNHEY, CDR2 SMNVEV (reference sequence). The CDR3 is 15 residues long. The CDR3 nucleotides are TGTGCCAGCAGCCTACAGGGGAGAGGGAGTCAGCCCCAGCATTTT. It specifies CASSLQGRGSQPQHF.

This clone was detected a few times. The chain joins TRBV5-1 to TRBJ2-7; either TRBD1 or TRBD2 may fit D (5 bases each). Germline loops: CDR1 SGHRS, CDR2 YFSETQ. Trimming stripped 4 bases from V and 10 bases from J, with 15 bases between. This CDR3 has 12 amino acids. CDR3 in amino acids: CASSLRDGAQYF. DNA of the CDR3: TGCGCCAGCAGCCTCCGGGACGGCGCACAGTACTTC. Together with reference TRBV5-1 and TRBJ2-7, the CDR3 gives the full variable domain: KAGVTQTPRYLIKTRGQQVTLSCSPISGHRSVSWYQQTPGQGLQFLFEYFSETQRNKGNFPGRFSGRQFSNSRSEMNVSTLELGDSALYLCASSLRDGAQYFGPGTRLTVT.

This chain links TRBV7-3 with TRBJ1-1; D is undetermined. Germline CDR1 SGHTA, CDR2 FQGTGA. The germline V and J ends were trimmed by 5 bases and 1 base, with 8 bases remaining between them. The CDR3 is 13 residues long. CDR3 sequence reads: CASSEHRNTEAFF. The CDR3 DNA follows: TGTGCCAGCAGCGAACACAGGAACACTGAAGCTTTCTTT. Looking up the rest from reference TRBV7-3 and TRBJ1-1 gives the full variable domain: GAGVSQTPSNKVTEKGKYVELRCDPISGHTALYWYRQSLGQGPEFLIYFQGTGAADDSGLPNDRFFAVRPEGSVSTLKIQRTERGDSAVYLCASSEHRNTEAFFGQGTRLTVV.

CDR3 nucleotides: TGTGCCACCTGTGGGGGAAGCTACACCTTC. Translating gives CATCGGSYTF. The V call is TRBV6-5, the J call TRBJ1-2; D may be TRBD1 (5 bases). V lost 10 bases and J 9 bases, leaving 12 bases between the germline ends. Germline CDR1 reads MNHEY; CDR2 reads SVGAGI. This CDR3 comprises 10 residues.

This clone was counted between two and nine times. The chain joins TRBV18 to TRBJ2-7, with D possibly being TRBD1 (5 bases). The V end lost 0 bases, the J end lost 1 base, and 13 bases lay between the germline ends. The CDR3 extends over 16 amino acids. Germline V gene data show CDR1 as KGHSH and CDR2 as LQKENI. The CDR3 DNA is TGTGCCAGCTCACCACCGAGACAGAACCCATCCTACGAGCAGTACTTC. It specifies CASSPPRQNPSYEQYF.

The V gene is TRBV7-2, the J gene TRBJ1-3; D is uncertain. This CDR3 contains 17 residues. Trimming took 5 bases from V and 0 from J, leaving 17 bases between them. Looked up from germline, CDR1 is SGHTA and CDR2 is FQGNSA. CDR3 sequence: CASSPKGHRISGNTIYF. CDR3 nucleotides: TGTGCCAGCAGCCCGAAGGGTCATCGCATCTCTGGAAACACCATATATTTT.